The T cell receptor beta chain described here comes from a study of chemoradiotherapy in HPV16-positive cancers. Notes on the study in general: Only a couple of HPV16-positive patients supplied the functional HPV-specificity definition. Candidate HPV-specific clones and E7-related TCR motifs grew in tumor during treatment.

Repeated repertoire sampling spanned the course of chemoradiotherapy. Measured with immunoSEQ multiplex PCR; TCRdb has only the in-frame clones, and not every one. The table has about 68,000 clones, roughly 86% seen once. In its sample, this clone was seen once. The antigen is unknown. Sequencing used blood, obtained from a patient who underwent chemoradiotherapy. This receptor was taken from a human donor with HPV-associated anogenital cancer.

CDR3 protein: CASRSAGTSSYEQYF. In DNA form, the CDR3 reads TGTGCCAGCAGGTCGGCCGGGACTAGCTCCTACGAGCAGTACTTC. The chain has TRBV2 and TRBJ2-7; 8 nucleotides agree with TRBD2. J lost 0 bases, V lost 6 bases, and 7 bases had no gene match. Germline CDR1 is SNHLY and CDR2 is FYNNEI. This CDR3 contains 15 residues.